This T cell receptor beta chain was obtained from a study of T cell responses to AZD1222 COVID-19 vaccine. Clones were sequenced by immunoSEQ multiplex PCR, and TCRdb holds only the in-frame ones, with some missing. Found here are approximately 43,000 clones, 88% of them singletons; the top ten hold around a quarter. Whole-study findings and limits: Only a handful of AZD1222 recipients, more than five in all, had baseline seropositivity. The peak T cell response came first, and repertoires were sampled only after it. White British people made up most donors, females outnumbered males, and clonal diversity was possibly underestimated. Unmutated variant regions are reportedly targeted by nearly half of spike-specific TCRs.

Note on this clone: Its antigen is not known.

Trimming left V 3 bases short and J 0 bases short, with 9 bases between. CDR3 size: 15 residues. The V gene's germline CDR1 is SEHNR and CDR2 FQNEAQ (reference sequence). This TCR derives from an adult who received the AZD1222 COVID-19 vaccine. The genes are TRBV7-9 and TRBJ2-1; perhaps TRBD2 as D (6 bases). This sample comprised peripheral blood, obtained 28 days after the second AZD1222 dose. DNA for the CDR3: TGTGCCAGCAGCTTTAGCGGTAGCTCCTACAATGAGCAGTTCTTC. Its protein is CASSFSGSSYNEQFF.